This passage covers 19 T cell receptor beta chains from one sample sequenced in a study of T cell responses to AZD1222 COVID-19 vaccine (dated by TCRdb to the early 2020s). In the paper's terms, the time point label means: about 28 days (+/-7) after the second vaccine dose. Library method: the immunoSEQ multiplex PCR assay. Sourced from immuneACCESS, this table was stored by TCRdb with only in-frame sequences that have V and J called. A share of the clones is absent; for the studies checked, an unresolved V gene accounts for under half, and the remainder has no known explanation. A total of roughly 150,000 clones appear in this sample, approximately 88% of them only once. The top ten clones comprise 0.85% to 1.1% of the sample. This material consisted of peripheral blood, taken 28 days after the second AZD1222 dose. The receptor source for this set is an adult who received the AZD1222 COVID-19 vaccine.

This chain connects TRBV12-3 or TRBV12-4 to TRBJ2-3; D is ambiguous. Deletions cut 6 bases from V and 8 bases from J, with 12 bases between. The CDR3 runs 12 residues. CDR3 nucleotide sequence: TGTGCCAGCAGGCCAGACTCCGCTACGCAGTATTTT. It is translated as CASRPDSATQYF.

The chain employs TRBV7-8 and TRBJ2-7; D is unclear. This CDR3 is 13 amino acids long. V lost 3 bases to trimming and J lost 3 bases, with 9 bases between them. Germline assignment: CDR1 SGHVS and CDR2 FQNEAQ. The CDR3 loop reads CASSLSKYYEQYF. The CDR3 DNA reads TGTGCCAGCAGCTTGTCGAAGTACTACGAGCAGTACTTC.

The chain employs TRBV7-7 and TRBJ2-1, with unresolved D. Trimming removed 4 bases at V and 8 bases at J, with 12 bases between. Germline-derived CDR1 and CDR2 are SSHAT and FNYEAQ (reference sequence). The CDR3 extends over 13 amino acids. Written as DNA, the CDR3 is TGTGCCAGCAGCTCAGACCGTAGTCATGAGCAGTTCTTC. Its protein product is CASSSDRSHEQFF.

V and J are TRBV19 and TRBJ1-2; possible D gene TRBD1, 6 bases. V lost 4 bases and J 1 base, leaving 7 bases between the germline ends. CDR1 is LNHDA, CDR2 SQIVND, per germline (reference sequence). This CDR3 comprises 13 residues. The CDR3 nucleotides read TGTGCCAGTAGTAAACAGGGTAACTATGGCTACACCTTC. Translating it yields CASSKQGNYGYTF.

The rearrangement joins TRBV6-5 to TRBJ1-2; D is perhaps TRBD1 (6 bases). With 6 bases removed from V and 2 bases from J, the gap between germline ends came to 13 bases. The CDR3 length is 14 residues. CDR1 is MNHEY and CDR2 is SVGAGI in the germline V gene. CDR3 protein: CASRNGQGNYGYTF. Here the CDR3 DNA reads TGTGCCAGCAGAAACGGGCAGGGGAACTATGGCTACACCTTC.

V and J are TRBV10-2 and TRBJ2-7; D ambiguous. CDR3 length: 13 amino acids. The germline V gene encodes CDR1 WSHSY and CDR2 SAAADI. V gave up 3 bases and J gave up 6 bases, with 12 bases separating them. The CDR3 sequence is CASSEESPGEQYF. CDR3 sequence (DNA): TGCGCCAGCAGTGAAGAGTCGCCTGGCGAGCAGTACTTC.

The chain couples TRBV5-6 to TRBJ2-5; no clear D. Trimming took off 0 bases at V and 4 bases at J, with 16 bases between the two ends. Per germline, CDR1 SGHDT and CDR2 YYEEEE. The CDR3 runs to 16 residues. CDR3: CASSLVVQAKTETQYF. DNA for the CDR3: TGTGCCAGCAGCTTGGTGGTCCAAGCGAAAACAGAGACCCAGTACTTC. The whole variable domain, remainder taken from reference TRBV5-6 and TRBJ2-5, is DAGVTQSPTHLIKTRGQQVTLRCSPKSGHDTVSWYQQALGQGPQFIFQYYEEEERQRGNFPDRFSGHQFPNYSSELNVNALLLGDSALYLCASSLVVQAKTETQYFGPGTRLLVL.

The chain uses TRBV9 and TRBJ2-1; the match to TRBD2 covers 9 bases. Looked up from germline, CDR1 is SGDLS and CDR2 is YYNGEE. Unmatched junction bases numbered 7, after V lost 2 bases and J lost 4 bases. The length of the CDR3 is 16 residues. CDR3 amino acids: CASSVLSGGSYNEQFF. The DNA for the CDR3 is TGTGCCAGCAGCGTCCTAAGCGGGGGGTCTTACAATGAGCAGTTCTTC.

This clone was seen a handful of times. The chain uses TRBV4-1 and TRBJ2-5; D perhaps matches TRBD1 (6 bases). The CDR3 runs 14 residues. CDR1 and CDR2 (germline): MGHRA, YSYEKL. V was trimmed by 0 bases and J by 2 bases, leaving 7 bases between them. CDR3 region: CASSQDTGQETQYF. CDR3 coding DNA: TGCGCCAGCAGCCAAGATACAGGGCAAGAGACCCAGTACTTC.

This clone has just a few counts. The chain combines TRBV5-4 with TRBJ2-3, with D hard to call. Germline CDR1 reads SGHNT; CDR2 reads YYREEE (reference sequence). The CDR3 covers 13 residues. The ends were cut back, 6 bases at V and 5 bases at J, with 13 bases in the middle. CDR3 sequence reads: CASTGPLKDTQYF. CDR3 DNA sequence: TGTGCCAGCACCGGACCGCTAAAAGATACGCAGTATTTT.

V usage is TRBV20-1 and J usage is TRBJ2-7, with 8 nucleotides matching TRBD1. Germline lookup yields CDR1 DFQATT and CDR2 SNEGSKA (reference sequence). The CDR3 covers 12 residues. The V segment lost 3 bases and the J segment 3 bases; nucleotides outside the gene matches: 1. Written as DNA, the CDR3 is TGCAGTGCTAGTACAGGGGGCTACGAGCAGTACTTC. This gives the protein CSASTGGYEQYF.

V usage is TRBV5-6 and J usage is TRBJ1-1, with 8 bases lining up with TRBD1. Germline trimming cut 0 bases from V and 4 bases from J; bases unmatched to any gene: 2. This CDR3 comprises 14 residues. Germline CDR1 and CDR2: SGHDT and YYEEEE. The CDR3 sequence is CASSLADRGTEAFF. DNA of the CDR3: TGTGCCAGCAGCTTGGCCGACAGGGGCACTGAAGCTTTCTTT.

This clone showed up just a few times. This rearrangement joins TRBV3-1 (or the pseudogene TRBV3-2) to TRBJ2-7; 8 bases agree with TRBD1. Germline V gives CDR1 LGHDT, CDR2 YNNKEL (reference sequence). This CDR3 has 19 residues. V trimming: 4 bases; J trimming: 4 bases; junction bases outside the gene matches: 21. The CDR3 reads CASSPPGGSVRQGLYEQYF. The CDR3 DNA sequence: TGTGCCAGCAGCCCCCCCGGGGGCTCCGTACGACAGGGGCTGTACGAGCAGTACTTC.

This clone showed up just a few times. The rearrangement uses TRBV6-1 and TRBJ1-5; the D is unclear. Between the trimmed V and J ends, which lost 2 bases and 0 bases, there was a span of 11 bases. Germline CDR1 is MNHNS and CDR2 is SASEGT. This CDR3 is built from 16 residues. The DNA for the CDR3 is TGTGCCAGCAGTGAAAGGCACATAACTAGCAATCAGCCCCAGCATTTT. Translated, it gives CASSERHITSNQPQHF.

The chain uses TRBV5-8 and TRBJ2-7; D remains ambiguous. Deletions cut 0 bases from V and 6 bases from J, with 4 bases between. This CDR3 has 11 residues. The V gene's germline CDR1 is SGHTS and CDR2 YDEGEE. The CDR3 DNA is TGTGCCAGCAGCTTGGCCCCCGAGCAGTACTTC. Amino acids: CASSLAPEQYF.

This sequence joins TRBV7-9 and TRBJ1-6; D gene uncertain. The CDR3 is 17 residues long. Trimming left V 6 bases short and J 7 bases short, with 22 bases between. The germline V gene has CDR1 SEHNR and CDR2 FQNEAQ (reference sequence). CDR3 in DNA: TGTGCCAGCAGTTATCGAGGCGGGGTGCTGACGAATTCACCCCTCCACTTT. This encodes CASSYRGGVLTNSPLHF.

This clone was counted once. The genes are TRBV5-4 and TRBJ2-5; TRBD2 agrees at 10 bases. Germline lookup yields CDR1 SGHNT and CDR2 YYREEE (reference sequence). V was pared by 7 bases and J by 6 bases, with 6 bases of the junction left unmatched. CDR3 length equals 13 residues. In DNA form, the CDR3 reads TGTGCCAGCGGTATAGCGGGGGGACAGACCCAGTACTTC. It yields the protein CASGIAGGQTQYF.

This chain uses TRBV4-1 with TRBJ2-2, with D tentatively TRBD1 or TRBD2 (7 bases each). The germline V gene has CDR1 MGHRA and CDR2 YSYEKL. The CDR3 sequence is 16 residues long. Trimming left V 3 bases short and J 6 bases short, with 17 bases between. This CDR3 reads CASSHGGGQTAGELFF. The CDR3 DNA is TGCGCCAGCAGCCACGGCGGGGGACAGACTGCCGGGGAGCTGTTTTTT.

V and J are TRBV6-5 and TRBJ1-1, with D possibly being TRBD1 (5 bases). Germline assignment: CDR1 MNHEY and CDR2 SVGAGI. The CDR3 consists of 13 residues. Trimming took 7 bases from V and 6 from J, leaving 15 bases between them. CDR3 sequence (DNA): TGTGCCAGCACGGGCAGGGAAGGTGCTGAAGCTTTCTTT. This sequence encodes CASTGREGAEAFF.